These T cell receptor beta chains were read from a single sample in a study of blood T cells in healthy people across ages. Each CDR3 protein gets one entry after TCRdb re-called the 5' RACE reads with MiXCR. The table shows around 1,600,000 distinct CDR3 sequences, with 35% to 45% occurring only once. Sequencing was performed on blood. Source of these receptors: a woman in her late teens or twenties in good health. Each CDR3 is given with its conserved first and last residue. Each record gives: V gene, clone size, D gene, J gene, CDR3 DNA, CDR3 protein. The D gene is left open where the match is weak. Part of the rows lack a size; the others show once, few, many or a class for expanded clones.

V gene: TRBV4-3
clone size: many
D gene: NA
J gene: TRBJ2-1
CDR3 DNA: TGCGCCAGCAGCCAAGCGGTAGTCCCCTCCTACAATGAGCAGTTCTTC
CDR3 protein: CASSQAVVPSYNEQFF

V gene: TRBV20-1
clone size: many
D gene: NA
J gene: TRBJ2-7
CDR3 DNA: TGCAGTGCTAGATCGGACAGCTCCTACGAGCAGTACTTC
CDR3 protein: CSARSDSSYEQYF

V gene: TRBV15
clone size: NA
D gene: NA
J gene: TRBJ2-3
CDR3 DNA: TGTGCCACCAGCAGAGATGGGACTTTCGCGCAGTATTTT
CDR3 protein: CATSRDGTFAQYF

V gene: TRBV20-1
clone size: NA
D gene: TRBD1
J gene: TRBJ2-1
CDR3 DNA: TGCAGTGCTAGAGTAGGGACAGGGCCCTACAATGAGCAGTTCTTC
CDR3 protein: CSARVGTGPYNEQFF

V gene: TRBV11-2
clone size: NA
D gene: NA
J gene: TRBJ2-3
CDR3 DNA: TGTGCCAGCCGCAGCCGCCTTGGGAGGTTGCATCGAGATACGCAGTATTTT
CDR3 protein: CASRSRLGRLHRDTQYF

V gene: TRBV12-3/TRBV12-4
clone size: few
D gene: NA
J gene: TRBJ2-7
CDR3 DNA: TGTGCCAGCAGTTTAGACGGATTCGGCAGGGCCTACGAGCAGTACTTC
CDR3 protein: CASSLDGFGRAYEQYF

V gene: TRBV10-3
clone size: NA
D gene: NA
J gene: TRBJ2-3
CDR3 DNA: TGTGCCATCAATCGACAGGAGAGCACAGATACGCAGTATTTT
CDR3 protein: CAINRQESTDTQYF

V gene: TRBV12-3/TRBV12-4
clone size: NA
D gene: NA
J gene: TRBJ2-1
CDR3 DNA: TGTGCCAGCAGTTTTGGGGGCAAGGGGAACGAGCAGTTCTTC
CDR3 protein: CASSFGGKGNEQFF

V gene: TRBV19
clone size: NA
D gene: NA
J gene: TRBJ2-5
CDR3 DNA: TGTGCCAGTAGCGCCTTGGGAGCAGGCCAAGAGACCCAGTACTTC
CDR3 protein: CASSALGAGQETQYF

V gene: TRBV5-1
clone size: few
D gene: NA
J gene: TRBJ2-1
CDR3 DNA: TGCGCCAGCAGCTTGGGTTGGGGGACCGAGTACAATGAGCAGTTCTTC
CDR3 protein: CASSLGWGTEYNEQFF

V gene: TRBV7-2
clone size: NA
D gene: TRBD1
J gene: TRBJ1-2
CDR3 DNA: TGTGCCAGCAGCCCTAGGACAGGGCCCGGGTATGGCTACACCTTC
CDR3 protein: CASSPRTGPGYGYTF

V gene: TRBV28
clone size: NA
D gene: TRBD1
J gene: TRBJ2-7
CDR3 DNA: TGTGCCAGCACCACCCCGGGACAGGGGTGGTACGAGCAGTACTTC
CDR3 protein: CASTTPGQGWYEQYF

V gene: TRBV6-5
clone size: NA
D gene: NA
J gene: TRBJ2-3
CDR3 DNA: TGTGCCAGCAGGCTCGGACAGTGGGGTACAGATACGCAGTATTTT
CDR3 protein: CASRLGQWGTDTQYF

V gene: TRBV9
clone size: NA
D gene: TRBD1
J gene: TRBJ2-6
CDR3 DNA: TGTGCCAGCAGCGACATCCGGGACAGACTCTCTGGGGCCAACGTCCTGACTTTC
CDR3 protein: CASSDIRDRLSGANVLTF

V gene: TRBV5-1
clone size: NA
D gene: TRBD1
J gene: TRBJ1-4
CDR3 DNA: TGCGCCAGCAGCCTGCTTACGGGACAGGGGATTGAAAAACTGTTTTTT
CDR3 protein: CASSLLTGQGIEKLFF

V gene: TRBV5-1
clone size: few
D gene: TRBD2
J gene: TRBJ2-1
CDR3 DNA: TGCGCCAGCAGCTTGGGTCTTAGCGGGGACGCGGATGAGCAGTTCTTC
CDR3 protein: CASSLGLSGDADEQFF

V gene: TRBV4-2
clone size: once
D gene: NA
J gene: TRBJ2-2
CDR3 DNA: TGTGCCAGCAGCCAAGGATGGTGGGCCGGGGAGCTGTTTTTT
CDR3 protein: CASSQGWWAGELFF

V gene: TRBV5-1
clone size: NA
D gene: NA
J gene: TRBJ1-4
CDR3 DNA: TGCGCCAACAGCCCAGCCTCAGGTCTCGAACTGTTTTTT
CDR3 protein: CANSPASGLELFF

V gene: TRBV5-1
clone size: few
D gene: NA
J gene: TRBJ1-1
CDR3 DNA: TGCGCCAGCAGCTTGGATCTAGGGGGGATGAACACTGAAGCTTTCTTT
CDR3 protein: CASSLDLGGMNTEAFF

V gene: TRBV28
clone size: few
D gene: TRBD2
J gene: TRBJ2-1
CDR3 DNA: TGTGCCAGCAGTTTACGAGCGGGAGGGTGGTACAATGAGCAGTTCTTC
CDR3 protein: CASSLRAGGWYNEQFF

V gene: TRBV20-1
clone size: NA
D gene: TRBD2
J gene: TRBJ2-1
CDR3 DNA: TGCAGTGCTAGAGACCAGACTAGCGGGAGGGCTGAGGATGAGCAGTTCTTC
CDR3 protein: CSARDQTSGRAEDEQFF

V gene: TRBV29-1
clone size: NA
D gene: NA
J gene: TRBJ2-3
CDR3 DNA: TGCAGCGTTGAGGGCAGGGGACTGGATACGCAGTATTTT
CDR3 protein: CSVEGRGLDTQYF

V gene: TRBV7-8
clone size: few
D gene: NA
J gene: TRBJ2-7
CDR3 DNA: TGTGCCAGCAGCCCCGATCTCTCCTCCGAGCAGTACTTC
CDR3 protein: CASSPDLSSEQYF

V gene: TRBV5-1
clone size: NA
D gene: TRBD2
J gene: TRBJ2-7
CDR3 DNA: TGCGCCAGCAGCTTGGTTAGCGGGGAGTACAATGAGCAGTACTTC
CDR3 protein: CASSLVSGEYNEQYF

V gene: TRBV6-2/TRBV6-3
clone size: NA
D gene: TRBD1
J gene: TRBJ1-1
CDR3 DNA: TGTGCCAGCAGTCCGGACAGGCCCTCTGAAGCTTTCTTT
CDR3 protein: CASSPDRPSEAFF

V gene: TRBV7-2
clone size: NA
D gene: TRBD1
J gene: TRBJ2-7
CDR3 DNA: TGTGCCAGCAGCTCACAGGGGCGCAGCTCCTACGAGCAGTACTTC
CDR3 protein: CASSSQGRSSYEQYF

V gene: TRBV15
clone size: NA
D gene: TRBD1
J gene: TRBJ2-7
CDR3 DNA: TGTGCCACCAGCAGAGATACGACAGGGGGGAAAATCTACGAGCAGTACTTC
CDR3 protein: CATSRDTTGGKIYEQYF

V gene: TRBV2
clone size: NA
D gene: NA
J gene: TRBJ2-1
CDR3 DNA: TGTGCCAGCAGTGAAGGTCAGGGGTTGAATGAGCAGTTCTTC
CDR3 protein: CASSEGQGLNEQFF

V gene: TRBV7-2
clone size: few
D gene: NA
J gene: TRBJ1-5
CDR3 DNA: TGTGCCAGCAGCTTATTGGCCCGTGGGAGCAATCAGCCCCAGCATTTT
CDR3 protein: CASSLLARGSNQPQHF

V gene: TRBV29-1
clone size: NA
D gene: NA
J gene: TRBJ2-1
CDR3 DNA: TGCAGCGTTGACAACCCTACGATGAGCGCCTACAATGAGCAGTTCTTC
CDR3 protein: CSVDNPTMSAYNEQFF

V gene: TRBV29-1
clone size: NA
D gene: TRBD1
J gene: TRBJ2-1
CDR3 DNA: TGCAGCGTTACCAGGACAGGGGCGGGCGAGCAGTTCTTC
CDR3 protein: CSVTRTGAGEQFF

V gene: TRBV20-1
clone size: few
D gene: TRBD1
J gene: TRBJ2-7
CDR3 DNA: TGCAGTGCTAACCACCGGGACAGGGGTACCTACGAGCAGTACTTC
CDR3 protein: CSANHRDRGTYEQYF

V gene: TRBV3-1
clone size: NA
D gene: NA
J gene: TRBJ2-1
CDR3 DNA: TGTACCAGTACGCCTCAGCGGGCGTCCTACAATGAGCAGTTCTTC
CDR3 protein: CTSTPQRASYNEQFF

V gene: TRBV24-1
clone size: NA
D gene: TRBD1
J gene: TRBJ2-1
CDR3 DNA: TGTGCCACCAGTGGGGACAGGGGGCACAATGAGCAGTTCTTC
CDR3 protein: CATSGDRGHNEQFF

V gene: TRBV2
clone size: once
D gene: TRBD2
J gene: TRBJ2-3
CDR3 DNA: TGTGCCAGCAGACTACTAGCGAGCACAGATACGCAGTATTTT
CDR3 protein: CASRLLASTDTQYF

V gene: TRBV6-2/TRBV6-3
clone size: few
D gene: NA
J gene: TRBJ2-5
CDR3 DNA: TGTGCCAGCAGCTATGGGGATCAGCGCCTAATTCCAGAGACCCAGTACTTC
CDR3 protein: CASSYGDQRLIPETQYF

V gene: TRBV27
clone size: NA
D gene: NA
J gene: TRBJ1-5
CDR3 DNA: TGTGCCAGCAGTCCGGACCCGGGGCCCAATCAGCCCCAGCATTTT
CDR3 protein: CASSPDPGPNQPQHF

V gene: TRBV7-2
clone size: few
D gene: NA
J gene: TRBJ2-1
CDR3 DNA: TGTGCCAGCAGCCACATCAGGGGGGGACTGGGATACAATGAGCAGTTCTTC
CDR3 protein: CASSHIRGGLGYNEQFF

V gene: TRBV12-3/TRBV12-4
clone size: few
D gene: TRBD2
J gene: TRBJ2-7
CDR3 DNA: TGTGCCAGCAGTTTTGGTAGCGGGGGAACCTACGAGCAGTACTTC
CDR3 protein: CASSFGSGGTYEQYF

V gene: TRBV7-2
clone size: NA
D gene: TRBD2
J gene: TRBJ2-3
CDR3 DNA: TGTGCCAGCAGCTTGGCAAGCGGGAGGACCTTCACAGATACGCAGTATTTT
CDR3 protein: CASSLASGRTFTDTQYF

V gene: TRBV7-9
clone size: NA
D gene: NA
J gene: TRBJ2-7
CDR3 DNA: TGTGCCAGCAACTTAGCGGCGGGGTCCTACGAGCAGTACTTC
CDR3 protein: CASNLAAGSYEQYF

V gene: TRBV20-1
clone size: once
D gene: NA
J gene: TRBJ1-1
CDR3 DNA: TGCAGTGAAACGGGGCAGAACACTGAAGCTTTCTTT
CDR3 protein: CSETGQNTEAFF

V gene: TRBV7-3
clone size: few
D gene: NA
J gene: TRBJ2-7
CDR3 DNA: TGTGCCAGCAGCCCATACACAGGGAATGAGCAGTACTTC
CDR3 protein: CASSPYTGNEQYF

V gene: TRBV9
clone size: NA
D gene: TRBD2
J gene: TRBJ2-1
CDR3 DNA: TGTGCCAGCAGCGTAGCTAGCGGGAGGCTCTACAATGAGCAGTTCTTC
CDR3 protein: CASSVASGRLYNEQFF

V gene: TRBV20-1
clone size: few
D gene: NA
J gene: TRBJ2-3
CDR3 DNA: TGCAGTGCTAGAGATCTCGCGGGTGGGGGAGTGGATACGCAGTATTTT
CDR3 protein: CSARDLAGGGVDTQYF

V gene: TRBV4-3
clone size: NA
D gene: TRBD2
J gene: TRBJ2-1
CDR3 DNA: TGCGCCAGCAGCCAAGCTGGGGGGGGGAGCTCCTACAATGAGCAGTTCTTC
CDR3 protein: CASSQAGGGSSYNEQFF

V gene: TRBV20-1
clone size: few
D gene: TRBD1
J gene: TRBJ1-5
CDR3 DNA: TGCAGTGCTAAACAGGGGGAGTATAGCAATCAGCCCCAGCATTTT
CDR3 protein: CSAKQGEYSNQPQHF